The sequence of this T cell receptor beta chain was determined in a study of cytomegalovirus exposure and HLA in healthy donors. General study results and limits: Researchers reported in a later analysis that common viral pathogens appeared linked to several top clusters. Later, an analysis showed that TCR beta chains associated with HLA were more clonally expanded than others that were equally common.

The V end lost 8 bases, the J end lost 0 bases, and 18 bases lay between the germline ends. The CDR3 consists of 16 residues. In germline, CDR1 is SNHLY, CDR2 FYNNEI. Worth noting for this clone: Its cognate antigen is unknown.

The PCR made use of 60 Vbeta and 13 Jbeta primers. The data were produced by immunoSEQ multiplex PCR, yet TCRdb's version contains in-frame clones alone and is incomplete. The sample has around 67,000 clones; approximately 72% are singletons. This receptor was obtained from a woman in her twenties or thirties in good health and CMV-seropositive. Material for sequencing was PBMCs. The V gene is TRBV2, the J gene TRBJ2-3, with D tentatively TRBD1 (5 bases). The CDR3 reads CASGLRQILSTDTQYF. The DNA of the CDR3 is TGTGCCAGCGGCCTCCGACAGATTCTTAGCACAGATACGCAGTATTTT. Based on the CDR3 plus reference TRBV2 and TRBJ2-3, the full variable domain is EPEVTQTPSHQVTQMGQEVILRCVPISNHLYFYWYRQILGQKVEFLVSFYNNEISEKSEIFDDQFSVERPDGSNFTLKIRSTKLEDSAMYFCASGLRQILSTDTQYFGPGTRLTVL.